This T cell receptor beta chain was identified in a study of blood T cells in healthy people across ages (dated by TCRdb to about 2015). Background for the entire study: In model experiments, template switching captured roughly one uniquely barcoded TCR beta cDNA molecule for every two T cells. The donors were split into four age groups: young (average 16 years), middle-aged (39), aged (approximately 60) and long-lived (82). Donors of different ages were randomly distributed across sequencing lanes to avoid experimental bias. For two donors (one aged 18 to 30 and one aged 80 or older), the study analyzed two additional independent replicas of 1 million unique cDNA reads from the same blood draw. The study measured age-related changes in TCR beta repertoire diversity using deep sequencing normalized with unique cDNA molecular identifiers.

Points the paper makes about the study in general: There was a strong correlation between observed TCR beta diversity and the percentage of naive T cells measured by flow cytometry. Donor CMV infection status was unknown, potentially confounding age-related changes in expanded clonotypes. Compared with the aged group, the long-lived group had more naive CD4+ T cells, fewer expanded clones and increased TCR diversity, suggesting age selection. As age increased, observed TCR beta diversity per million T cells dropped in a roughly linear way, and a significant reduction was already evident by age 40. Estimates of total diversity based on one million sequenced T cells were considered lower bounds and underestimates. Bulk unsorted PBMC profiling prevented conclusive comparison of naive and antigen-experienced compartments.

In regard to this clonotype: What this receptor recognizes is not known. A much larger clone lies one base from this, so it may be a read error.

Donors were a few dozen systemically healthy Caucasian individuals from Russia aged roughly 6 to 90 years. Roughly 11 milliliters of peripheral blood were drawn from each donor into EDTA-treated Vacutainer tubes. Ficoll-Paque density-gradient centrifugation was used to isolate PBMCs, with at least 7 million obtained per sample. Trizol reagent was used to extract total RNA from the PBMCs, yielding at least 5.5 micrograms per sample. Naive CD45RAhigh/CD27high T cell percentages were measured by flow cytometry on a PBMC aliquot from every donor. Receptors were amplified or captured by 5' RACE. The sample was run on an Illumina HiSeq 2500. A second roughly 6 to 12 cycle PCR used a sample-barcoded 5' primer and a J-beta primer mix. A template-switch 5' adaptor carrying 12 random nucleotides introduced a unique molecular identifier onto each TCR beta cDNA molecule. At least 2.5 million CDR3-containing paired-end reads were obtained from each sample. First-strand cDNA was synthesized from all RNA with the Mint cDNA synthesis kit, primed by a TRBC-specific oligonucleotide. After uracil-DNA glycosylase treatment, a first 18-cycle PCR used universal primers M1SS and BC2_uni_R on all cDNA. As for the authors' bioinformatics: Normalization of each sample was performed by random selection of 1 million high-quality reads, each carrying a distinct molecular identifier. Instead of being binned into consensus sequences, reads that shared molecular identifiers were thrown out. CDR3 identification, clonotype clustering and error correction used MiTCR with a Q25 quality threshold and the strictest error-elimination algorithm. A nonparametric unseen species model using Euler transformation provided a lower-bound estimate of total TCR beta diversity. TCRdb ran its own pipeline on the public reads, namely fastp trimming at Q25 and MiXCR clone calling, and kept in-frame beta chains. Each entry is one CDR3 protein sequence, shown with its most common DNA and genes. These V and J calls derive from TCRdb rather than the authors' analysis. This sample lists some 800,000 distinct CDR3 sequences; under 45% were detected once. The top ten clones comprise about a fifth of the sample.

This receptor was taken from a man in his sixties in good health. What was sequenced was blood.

Here the CDR3 is given as CAISELNPGVRDIQYF. The DNA is TGTGCCATCAGTGAGTTGAATCCAGGGGTAAGGGACATTCAGTACTTC. The V gene is TRBV10-3 and the J gene is TRBJ2-4; TRBD1 is perhaps the D gene, given 6 matching bases. The V and J ends are trimmed by 1 base and 8 bases, leaving 18 bases between them. The CDR3 goes from the cysteine to the phenylalanine over 16 residues. The entry retains the CDR3 DNA only, 48 bases that are in frame from base 1. CDR1 and CDR2 were assigned from the germline V gene as ENHRY and SYGVKD.